The present T cell receptor (beta chain) was sequenced within a study of blood T cells in healthy people across ages. Caucasian individuals from Russia who were healthy and aged 6 to 90 acted as donors. Total RNA was isolated from each sample in quantities of at least 5 micrograms. The germline V gene has CDR1 MDHEN and CDR2 SYDVKM. This CDR3 is built from 18 residues. J gave up 2 bases and V 3 bases, and 12 bases lay outside the gene matches. This clonotype has more than one count but fewer than ten. Its antigen is currently unknown. Study-level findings and limits: Long-lived donors had more naive CD4+ cells and higher diversity than aged donors.

A sample-barcoded 5' primer and a J-beta primer mix were used in a second PCR of about 7 to 11 cycles. Each cDNA molecule, via a template-switch adaptor with 12 random nucleotides, was tagged. TCRdb redid the calling of the 5' RACE reads with MiXCR, one entry per CDR3 protein. Of about 2 million distinct CDR3 sequences in the sample, roughly 50% were seen once. The sample comprised blood. The sequence came from a woman between 35 and 50 years old in good health. The chain couples TRBV28 to TRBJ2-1, with TRBD2 identical over 8 bases. CDR3 DNA: TGTGCCAGCAGTTTGGTTTCTGGCGGGGGGACCGCCTACAATGAGCAGTTCTTC. Protein product: CASSLVSGGGTAYNEQFF.